The 14 T cell receptor beta chains below all came from one sample that was sequenced in a study of metastatic and nonmetastatic thyroid tumors. TCRdb recomputed clones from the PCR reads via MiXCR. Among 15,000 to 20,000 clones listed, around 30% were seen once. No patient had received any treatment before thyroid surgery. The sample taken for sequencing was tumor tissue. These TCRs come from a female donor with papillary thyroid cancer or a benign thyroid nodule (not recorded which). Some clones in this sample may be carry-over from other donors' samples.

This clone ranks as medium-sized. The chain combines TRBV7-2 with TRBJ2-1, with TRBD2 identical over 12 bases. Looked up from germline, CDR1 is SGHTA and CDR2 is FQGNSA. V lost 4 bases and J lost 0; bases outside the gene matches: 10. This CDR3 is built from 19 residues. The CDR3 sequence is CASSWRLAGDPSSYNEQFF. CDR3 nucleotides: TGTGCCAGCAGCTGGAGACTAGCGGGAGACCCGAGCTCCTACAATGAGCAGTTCTTC. Supplemented by reference TRBV7-2 and TRBJ2-1, the full variable domain reads GAGVSQSPSNKVTEKGKDVELRCDPISGHTALYWYRQSLGQGLEFLIYFQGNSAPDKSGLPSDRFSAERTGGSVSTLTIQRTQQEDSAVYLCASSWRLAGDPSSYNEQFFGPGTRLTVL.

V gene TRBV20-1 combines with J gene TRBJ2-3, with 10 bases lining up with TRBD2. The CDR3 extends over 18 amino acids. Per the germline V gene, CDR1 is DFQATT and CDR2 is SNEGSKA (reference sequence). Losses at the gene ends were 1 base for V and 1 base for J; bases not matched to a gene: 11. CDR3 nucleotides: TGCAGTGCTAGAGGATACAGCGGGAGGGCGGAATGCACAGATACGCAGTATTTT. Amino acid sequence: CSARGYSGRAECTDTQYF.

For this clone: It may be a read error: a sequence one base away is much more abundant. The chain recombines TRBV5-1 with TRBJ1-1; possible D gene TRBD1, 5 bases. Per the germline V gene, CDR1 is SGHRS and CDR2 is YFSETQ. The CDR3 is 13 amino acids. The V and J ends lost 5 bases and 3 bases respectively, with 11 bases between them. CDR3 in amino acids: CASRGGTDTEAFF. The CDR3 DNA sequence: TGCGCCAGCAGGGGGGGAACGGACACTGAAGCTTTCTTT. The full variable domain, completed using reference TRBV5-1 and TRBJ1-1, is KAGVTQTPRYLIKTRGQQVTLSCSPISGHRSVSWYQQTPGQGLQFLFEYFSETQRNKGNFPGRFSGRQFSNSRSEMNVSTLELGDSALYLCASRGGTDTEAFFGQGTRLTVV.

This clone appeared many times. This chain uses TRBV4-2 with TRBJ2-1; TRBD2 is a possible D gene (7 bases). Germline loops: CDR1 LGHNA, CDR2 YNFKEQ. Trimming pared 4 bases from V and 6 bases from J, leaving 19 bases between. CDR3 length equals 16 residues. CDR3 bases: TGTGCCAGCAGCCGCTTCGAGGGGGGGGTGATCAATGAGCAGTTCTTC. Its protein is CASSRFEGGVINEQFF.

The sample holds one count of this clone. Since a much larger clone is just one base distant, this may be a read error. The V and J genes are TRBV5-5 and TRBJ2-3, with TRBD1 identical over 7 bases. This CDR3 contains 15 residues. V trimming: 4 bases; J trimming: 2 bases; junction bases outside the gene matches: 7. Germline lookup yields CDR1 SGHKS and CDR2 YYEKEE (reference sequence). The CDR3 nucleotides are TGTGCCAGCAGCACAGTGGACAGGTCCACAGATACGCAGTATTTT. Translated, it gives CASSTVDRSTDTQYF.

This clone ranks as medium-sized. V gene TRBV12-3 or TRBV12-4 combines with J gene TRBJ1-2, with TRBD1 matching 8 bases. With V trimmed by 7 bases and J by 0 bases, 4 bases remained unmatched. The CDR3 runs 14 residues. CDR3 residues: CASTPGQANYGYTF. Written as DNA, the CDR3 is TGTGCCAGCACCCCGGGACAGGCTAACTATGGCTACACCTTC.

This clone was detected ten times or more. The chain joins TRBV5-8 to TRBJ1-2, with TRBD1 matching 7 bases. This CDR3 comprises 14 residues. V was pared by 3 bases and J by 4 bases, with 6 bases of the junction left unmatched. Germline CDR1 is SGHTS and CDR2 is YDEGEE. CDR3 residues: CASSSTGLGYGYTF. For the CDR3, the DNA is TGTGCCAGCAGCTCGACAGGGTTGGGCTATGGCTACACCTTC.

The chain uses TRBV6-1 and TRBJ2-1, with TRBD2 matching 7 bases. V trimming: 4 bases; J trimming: 7 bases; junction bases outside the gene matches: 7. This CDR3 region has 14 residues. Germline CDR1 and CDR2: MNHNS and SASEGT. The CDR3 here is CASSGLAEANEQFF. In DNA, the CDR3 is TGTGCCAGCAGTGGTCTAGCGGAGGCAAATGAGCAGTTCTTC.

The CDR3 loop is CASSTPPGFQFF. DNA for the CDR3: TGCGCCAGCAGCACACCCCCCGGGTTCCAGTTCTTC. The gene calls are TRBV5-1 and TRBJ2-1; D gene unclear. V lost 4 bases and J lost 13, with 15 bases in between. Per the germline V gene, CDR1 is SGHRS and CDR2 is YFSETQ. This CDR3 is built from 12 residues.

J is TRBJ2-1 and V is TRBV4-1; 8 bases match TRBD2. This CDR3 spans 16 amino acids. Germline CDR1 and CDR2: MGHRA and YSYEKL. J gave up 3 bases and V 6 bases, and 10 bases lay outside the gene matches. The CDR3 loop is CASRQQAGVGYNEQFF. CDR3 DNA: TGCGCCAGCAGGCAACAAGCGGGAGTCGGCTACAATGAGCAGTTCTTC.

This clone was counted a few times. The chain couples TRBV15 to TRBJ1-2; D gene ambiguous. Trimming took 11 bases from V and 5 from J, leaving 15 bases between them. CDR1 is LNHNV and CDR2 is YYDKDF in the germline V gene (reference sequence). This CDR3 comprises 12 residues. The CDR3 is CASEAVMYGYTF. The DNA for the CDR3 is TGTGCCTCCGAGGCAGTGATGTATGGCTACACCTTC.

This clone has at least ten counts. The V and J genes are TRBV4-1 and TRBJ2-6, with D possibly being TRBD1 (5 bases). This CDR3 contains 17 residues. Germline V gene sequence: CDR1 MGHRA, CDR2 YSYEKL. Trimming removed 4 bases from V and 0 bases from J, with 13 bases in between. The CDR3 reads CASSLPGRISGANVLTF. In nucleotides, the CDR3 is TGCGCCAGCAGCCTCCCAGGGCGGATCTCTGGGGCCAACGTCCTGACTTTC.

This clone was observed at least ten times. A read error is possible here, since a much larger clone lies one base away. The chain employs TRBV6-2 or TRBV6-3 and TRBJ1-4; 8 bases align to TRBD1. The V gene's germline CDR1 is MNHEY and CDR2 SVGEGT. This CDR3 region has 15 residues. CDR3 nucleotides: TGTGCCAGCAGTTACTCTTACAGGGGGGATGAAAGACTGTTTTTT. Encoded protein: CASSYSYRGDERLFF.

This clone was observed a few times. This chain links TRBV7-9 with TRBJ1-6; the D gene is possibly TRBD1 (5 bases). Germline CDR1 reads SEHNR; CDR2 reads FQNEAQ (reference sequence). The CDR3 sequence is 15 residues long. The V gene lost 1 base and the J gene lost 8 bases, with 12 bases spanning the gap. CDR3 DNA: TGTGCCAGCAGCTTAGGGGGCAGAATTGATTCACCCCTCCACTTT. It specifies CASSLGGRIDSPLHF.